Listed below are T cell receptor beta chains from one sample, sequenced in a study of T-cell reconstitution after alpha-beta-depleted transplantation in children. TCRdb ran MiXCR on the PCR reads and lists one entry per CDR3 protein. The table includes 700,000 to 950,000 distinct CDR3 sequences, roughly 16% detected once. Source: PBMCs, mostly from graft donor cells, taken 360 days after TCRalphabeta/CD19-depleted stem cell transplant. The receptor set was obtained from a male patient aged 10 to 17 who had a stem cell transplant for acute lymphoblastic leukemia, so the T cells may come from the graft donor. Each CDR3 is given with its conserved first and last residue. Size is omitted from some rows. Given values are once, few, many or a class for expanded clones.

j_gene	v_gene	abundance	CDR3aa
TRBJ2-1	TRBV10-3	NA	CAISDWGGTYNEQFF
TRBJ2-7	TRBV16	many	CASSQSPGTGNFYEQYF
TRBJ2-3	TRBV20-1	NA	CSESASGSRKTQYF
TRBJ2-2	TRBV7-9	few	CASPWTANTGELFF
TRBJ2-5	TRBV20-1	NA	CSVVRLAGGVAETQYF
TRBJ2-2	TRBV9	NA	CASSAGSLAITGELFF
TRBJ2-7	TRBV5-1	NA	CASARGGGSTYEQYF
TRBJ2-1	TRBV5-1	NA	CASSYGTNEQFF
TRBJ2-1	TRBV28	few	CATGTSGSYNEQFF
TRBJ2-7	TRBV25-1	few	CASTEGGPHYEQYF
TRBJ2-2	TRBV12-3/TRBV12-4	many	CASSRQGRTGELFF
TRBJ1-4	TRBV29-1	NA	CSVAGGNGEKLFF
TRBJ2-7	TRBV12-3/TRBV12-4	few	CASSPRQTYYEQYF
TRBJ1-5	TRBV3-1	many	CASSRGNQPQHF
TRBJ1-5	TRBV4-1	NA	CASSQGTVPGDQPQHF
TRBJ2-2	TRBV21-1	NA	CARGAGGRGTGELFF
TRBJ2-1	TRBV15	NA	CATSKAGVGNEQFF
TRBJ2-1	TRBV7-3	NA	CASSFPSDEQFF
TRBJ2-7	TRBV19	NA	CASSVTSLLSYEQYF
TRBJ2-1	TRBV15	few	CATSRGSAGAYNEQFF
TRBJ2-1	TRBV9	few	CASSARFAEDEQFF
TRBJ2-2	TRBV7-1	NA	CASSRFGRAETGELFF
TRBJ2-3	TRBV4-1	NA	CASSQGRLAGGTDTQYF
TRBJ1-2	TRBV12-3/TRBV12-4	NA	CASSFPGPYTF
TRBJ2-7	TRBV29-1	few	CSAEGGPSYEQYF